Listed here are 9 T cell receptor beta chains from one sample, sequenced in a study of CD8 T cells in ankylosing spondylitis. TCRdb reanalysed the 5' RACE reads using MiXCR and keeps one entry per CDR3 protein. Of approximately 150,000 distinct CDR3 sequences in the sample, around 8.9% were seen once. The specimen sequenced was blood, either unsorted or a sorted T cell fraction (not recorded which). These receptor sequences come from a female donor with ankylosing spondylitis or in good health (not recorded which).

The chain carries TRBV28 and TRBJ2-3; D might be TRBD1 (5 bases). The CDR3 spans 17 residues. V dropped 2 bases and J dropped 4 bases, with 19 bases sitting between them. Germline CDR1 reads MDHEN; CDR2 reads SYDVKM. In nucleotides, the CDR3 is TGTGCCAGCAGTTTAGCCGCCTGGACAATAAACGCAGATACGCAGTATTTT. Protein product: CASSLAAWTINADTQYF.

DNA for the CDR3: TGCAGTGCTAGGTGGGCCGACAATGAGCAGTTCTTC. This sequence encodes CSARWADNEQFF. V and J are TRBV20-1 and TRBJ2-1; unclear D gene. Germline lookup yields CDR1 DFQATT and CDR2 SNEGSKA (reference sequence). Deletions cut 3 bases from V and 5 bases from J, with 8 bases between. The CDR3 length is 12 residues.

V is TRBV27 and J is TRBJ2-7; the D gene is possibly TRBD1 (6 bases). This CDR3 contains 12 residues. Trimming shortened V by 5 bases and J by 8 bases, and 13 bases separated the two germline ends. Germline V CDR1 and CDR2: MNHEY, SMNVEV (reference sequence). CDR3 loop: CASSVGTRKQYF. For the CDR3, the DNA is TGTGCCAGCAGTGTAGGGACACGAAAGCAGTACTTC.

This clonotype was picked up many times. A junction boundary mismatches the germline segment, possibly from a read error. CDR3 amino acids: CASSSRDWDQEQFF. For the CDR3, the DNA is TGTGCTAGCAGCTCCCGGGACTGGGATCAAGAGCAGTTCTTC. The V gene is TRBV7-7, the J gene TRBJ2-1; D possibly corresponds to TRBD2 (6 bases). This CDR3 contains 14 residues. Germline CDR1 reads SSHAT; CDR2 reads FNYEAQ (reference sequence).

In this sample, this clonotype turned up many times. V is TRBV4-2 and J is TRBJ2-1; 14 nucleotides agree with TRBD2. The CDR3 runs to 21 residues. Germline CDR1 and CDR2: LGHNA and YNFKEQ. After removal of 3 bases from V and 7 bases from J, the junction contained 20 bases not matched to a gene. As DNA, the CDR3 is TGTGCCAGCAGCCACCACCCCGGGACTAGCGGGAGTCGGGGCCCTTCGAATGAGCAGTTCTTC. Its protein product is CASSHHPGTSGSRGPSNEQFF.

This clonotype was seen at least ten times. The chain carries TRBV29-1 and TRBJ2-3, with no clear D. Per germline, CDR1 SQVTM and CDR2 ANQGSEA. Trimming took off 0 bases at V and 2 bases at J, with 9 bases between the two ends. The CDR3 consists of 14 residues. The DNA for the CDR3 is TGCAGCGTTGAAGATCGTCAGTACACAGATACGCAGTATTTT. It codes for CSVEDRQYTDTQYF.

V usage is TRBV2 and J usage is TRBJ2-6; 9 nucleotides align to TRBD1. Germline trimming cut 11 bases from V and 0 bases from J; bases unmatched to any gene: 14. Germline V gene data show CDR1 as SNHLY and CDR2 as FYNNEI. The CDR3 spans 18 residues. The CDR3 loop reads CAFSFRDRVTSGANVLTF. The CDR3 region has the DNA TGTGCCTTCAGTTTTCGGGACAGGGTGACCTCTGGGGCCAACGTCCTGACTTTC.

This CDR3 is CASSGLFSYEQYF. CDR3 DNA: TGTGCCAGCAGTGGACTATTCTCCTACGAGCAGTACTTC. J is TRBJ2-7 and V is TRBV25-1; tentatively, D is TRBD2 (5 bases). Trimming pared 4 bases from V and 0 bases from J, leaving 7 bases between. The CDR3 has 13 residues. The germline CDR1 and CDR2 sequences are MGHDK and SYGVNS.

The chain uses TRBV30 and TRBJ2-5; TRBD2 might be the D (6 bases). CDR3 length: 13 amino acids. V was clipped by 3 bases and J by 3 bases, with 11 bases between them. Germline V gives CDR1 GTSNPN, CDR2 SVGIG (reference sequence). Here the CDR3 reads CAWRPEGEETQYF. The CDR3 nucleotides are TGTGCCTGGAGGCCGGAGGGAGAAGAGACCCAGTACTTC.